Presented here are 6 T cell receptor beta chains from one specimen sequenced in a study of T cells in localized non-small cell lung cancer. The data were produced by immunoSEQ multiplex PCR, yet TCRdb's version contains in-frame clones alone and is incomplete. The sample consists of fewer than 40,000 clones, under 90% of them appearing once. The material sequenced was peripheral blood, taken before any cancer treatment. The receptors come from a male donor older than 55 with stage III lung adenocarcinoma.

The CDR3 bases are TGCGCCAGCAGCGACGGGACTGCTAAAAACATTCAGTACTTC. It translates to CASSDGTAKNIQYF. The J gene is TRBJ2-4, the V gene TRBV5-1, with D tentatively TRBD2 (6 bases). Trimming shortened V by 4 bases and J by 4 bases, and 12 bases separated the two germline ends. CDR1 is SGHRS, CDR2 YFSETQ, per germline. CDR3 length equals 14 residues.

The table lists this clone with a count of one. DNA of the CDR3: TGTGCCAGTTGGGACTCCGGTGGTACAGATACGCAGTATTTT. It specifies CASWDSGGTDTQYF. The chain uses TRBV2 and TRBJ2-3, with D perhaps TRBD2 (6 bases). CDR1 is SNHLY, CDR2 FYNNEI, per germline. There are 14 residues in the CDR3. The ends were cut back, 9 bases at V and 3 bases at J, with 16 bases in the middle.

This rearrangement joins TRBV7-8 to TRBJ1-2, with 8 bases identical to TRBD1. The length of the CDR3 is 18 residues. Germline V gene data show CDR1 as SGHVS and CDR2 as FQNEAQ. With 5 bases clipped from V and 7 bases from J, the junction kept 21 bases outside the gene matches. The CDR3 spells CASSLSPPTGAGGVGYTF. For the CDR3, the DNA is TGTGCCAGCAGCCTTTCACCTCCCACGGGGGCAGGGGGCGTTGGCTACACCTTC.

The chain has TRBV28 and TRBJ1-6; D gene unclear. The germline V and J ends were trimmed by 7 bases and 6 bases, with 19 bases remaining between them. The germline V gene has CDR1 MDHEN and CDR2 SYDVKM. This CDR3 contains 16 residues. CDR3: CASITLPGVGNSPLHF. CDR3 sequence (DNA): TGTGCCAGCATCACCCTCCCCGGGGTCGGTAATTCACCCCTCCACTTT.

This chain joins TRBV21-1 and TRBJ1-3; the D segment call TRBD1 is taken from the table without a DNA check. TRBV21-1 is recorded as a pseudogene. This CDR3 is built from 18 residues. In DNA form, the CDR3 reads TGTGCCAGCAGCAAGGTTAGGGGTGGGACATCGGAGCGAAACACCATATATTTT. It codes for CASSKVRGGTSERNTIYF.

The chain uses TRBV19 and TRBJ1-4; 9 bases align to TRBD1. Trimming removed 10 bases from V and 7 bases from J; junction bases left unmatched: 13. The germline V gene has CDR1 LNHDA and CDR2 SQIVND (reference sequence). The CDR3 runs to 15 residues. CDR3 protein: CATLRSGQGAEKLFF. CDR3 nucleotide sequence: TGTGCCACTTTAAGATCGGGACAGGGAGCTGAAAAACTGTTTTTT.